This T cell receptor beta chain was observed in a study of Ad26.COV2.S vaccination and SARS-CoV-2 variants. Across the whole study: Into the muscle, Ad26.COV2.S was dosed once or twice, 56 days apart.

The CDR3 covers 12 residues. J was trimmed by 7 bases and V by 7 bases; bases with no gene match: 7. This clone occurred once. Only in-frame clones appear in the TCRdb table, and some are missing; sequencing was by immunoSEQ multiplex PCR. Of roughly 380,000 clones in the sample, roughly 87% were seen once. Stated treatment: some 20 received Ad26.COV2.S at low or high dose, single or two shots; about 5 received placebo; per-sample allocation not given. Sampling was performed 63 days after the first vaccine or placebo injection. J is TRBJ2-7 and V is TRBV12-3 or TRBV12-4, with 7 bases that match TRBD2. The TCR was taken from a person between 18 and 65 years old who received the Ad26.COV2.S COVID-19 vaccine or a placebo. Sequenced here: peripheral blood, sampled in a trial of Ad26.COV2.S vaccine versus placebo. The CDR3 here is CASTLAAGEQYF. Here the CDR3 DNA reads TGTGCCAGCACCCTAGCGGCGGGTGAGCAGTACTTC.